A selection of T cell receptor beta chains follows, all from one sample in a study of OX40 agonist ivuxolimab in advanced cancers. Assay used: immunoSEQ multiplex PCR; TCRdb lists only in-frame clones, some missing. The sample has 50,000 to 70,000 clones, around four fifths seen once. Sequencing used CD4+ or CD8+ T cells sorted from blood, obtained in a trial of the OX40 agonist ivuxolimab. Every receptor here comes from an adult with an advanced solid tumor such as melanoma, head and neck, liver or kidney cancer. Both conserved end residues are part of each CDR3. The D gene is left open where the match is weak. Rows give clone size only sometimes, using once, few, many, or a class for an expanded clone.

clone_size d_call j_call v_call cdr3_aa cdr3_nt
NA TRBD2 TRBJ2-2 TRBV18 CASSPALAGGTGELFF TGTGCCAGCTCACCGGCACTAGCGGGAGGCACCGGGGAGCTGTTTTTT
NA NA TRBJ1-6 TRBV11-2 CASSLVGGSPLHF TGTGCCAGCAGCTTAGTAGGGGGTTCACCCCTCCACTTT
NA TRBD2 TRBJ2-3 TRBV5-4 CASSPLGGSTDTQYF TGTGCCAGCAGCCCCCTCGGGGGGAGCACAGATACGCAGTATTTT
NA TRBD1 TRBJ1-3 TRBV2 CASNPDRAGNTIYF TGTGCCAGCAACCCGGACAGGGCTGGAAACACCATATATTTT
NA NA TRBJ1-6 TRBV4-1 CASSPRGRGVHNSPLHF TGCGCCAGCAGCCCAAGGGGTAGAGGGGTGCATAATTCACCCCTCCACTTT
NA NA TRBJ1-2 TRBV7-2 CASSLAGRPGSGYTF TGTGCCAGCAGCTTAGCCGGGCGGCCCGGGTCTGGCTACACCTTC
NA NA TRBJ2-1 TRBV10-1 CASSRDLGSYNEQFF TGCGCCAGCAGTCGGGACTTGGGCTCCTACAATGAGCAGTTCTTC
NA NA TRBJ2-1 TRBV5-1 CASSQSAGGAYNEQFF TGCGCCAGCAGCCAGTCGGCAGGGGGGGCCTACAATGAGCAGTTCTTC
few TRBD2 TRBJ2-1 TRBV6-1 CASSDRTSPLGSEQFF TGTGCCAGCAGTGATCGGACTAGCCCCCTAGGGAGTGAGCAGTTCTTC
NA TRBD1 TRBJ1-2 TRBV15 CATSRGGTGTNYGYTF TGTGCCACCAGCAGAGGAGGGACAGGAACTAACTATGGCTACACCTTC
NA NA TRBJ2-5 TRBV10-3 CAISEPRSLTQYF TGTGCCATCAGTGAGCCAAGGTCCCTGACCCAGTACTTC
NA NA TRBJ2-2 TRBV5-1 CASSLGTEAGELFF TGCGCCAGCAGCTTGGGGACTGAGGCCGGGGAGCTGTTTTTT
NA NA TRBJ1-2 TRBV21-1 CASSLDRVSNYGYTF TGTGCCAGCAGCCTGGACAGGGTATCGAACTATGGCTACACCTTC
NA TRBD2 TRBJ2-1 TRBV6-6 CASSYQAGGYNEQFF TGTGCCAGCAGTTACCAAGCGGGGGGCTACAATGAGCAGTTCTTC
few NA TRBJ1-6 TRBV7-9 CASSSARLGSPLHF TGTGCCAGCAGCTCGGCAAGATTAGGTTCACCCCTCCACTTT
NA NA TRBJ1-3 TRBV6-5 CASSRSQGNTIYF TGTGCCAGCAGTCGCTCACAGGGAAACACCATATATTTT
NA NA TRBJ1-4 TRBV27 CASSLIGGEKLFF TGTGCCAGCAGTTTAATTGGAGGTGAAAAACTGTTTTTT
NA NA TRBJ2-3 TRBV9 CASSAHGDRSTDTQYF TGTGCCAGCAGCGCTCACGGTGACCGTAGCACAGATACGCAGTATTTT
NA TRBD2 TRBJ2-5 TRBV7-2 CASSLGLAGKTQYF TGTGCCAGCAGCCTTGGACTAGCGGGGAAGACCCAGTACTTC
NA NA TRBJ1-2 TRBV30 CAGWTYRHGYTF TGTGCCGGATGGACCTACCGCCATGGCTACACCTTC
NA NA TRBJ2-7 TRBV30 CAWSGSYEQYF TGTGCCTGGAGTGGATCCTACGAGCAGTACTTC
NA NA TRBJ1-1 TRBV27 CASSLLAGTEAFF TGTGCCAGCAGTTTGTTGGCGGGAACTGAAGCTTTCTTT
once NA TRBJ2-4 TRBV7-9 CASSPGSKNIQYF TGTGCCAGCAGCCCCGGGTCCAAAAACATTCAGTACTTC
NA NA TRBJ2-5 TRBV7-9 CASSPPWGSFETQYF TGTGCCAGCAGCCCCCCGTGGGGTTCCTTTGAGACCCAGTACTTC
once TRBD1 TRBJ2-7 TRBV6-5 CASSSTGQGTYEQYF TGTGCCAGCAGTTCCACGGGACAGGGGACCTACGAGCAGTACTTC
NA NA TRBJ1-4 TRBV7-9 CASSTRPAPNEKLFF TGTGCCAGCAGCACACGTCCAGCTCCCAATGAAAAACTGTTTTTT
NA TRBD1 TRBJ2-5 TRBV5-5 CASSLIWAGGQETQYF TGTGCCAGCAGCTTGATTTGGGCAGGGGGTCAAGAGACCCAGTACTTC
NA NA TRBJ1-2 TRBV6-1 CASSADGNYGYTF TGTGCCAGCAGTGCGGACGGCAACTATGGCTACACCTTC
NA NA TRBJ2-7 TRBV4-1 CASSQENSYEQYF TGTGCCAGCAGCCAAGAAAATTCCTACGAGCAGTACTTC